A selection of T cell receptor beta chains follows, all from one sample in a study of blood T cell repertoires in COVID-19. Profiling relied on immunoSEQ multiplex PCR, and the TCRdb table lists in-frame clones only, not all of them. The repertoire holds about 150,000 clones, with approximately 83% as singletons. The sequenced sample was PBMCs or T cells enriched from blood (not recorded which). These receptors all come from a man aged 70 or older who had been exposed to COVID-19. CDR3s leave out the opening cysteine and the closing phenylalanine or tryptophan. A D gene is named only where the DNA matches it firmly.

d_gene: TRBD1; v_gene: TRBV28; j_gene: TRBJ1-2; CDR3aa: ASRSFRGGDNGYT
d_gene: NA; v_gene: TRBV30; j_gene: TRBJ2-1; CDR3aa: AWSASLAYNEQF
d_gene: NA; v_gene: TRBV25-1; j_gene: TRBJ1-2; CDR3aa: ASSEASYGYT
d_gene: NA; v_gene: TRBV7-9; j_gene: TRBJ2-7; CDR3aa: ASSFLGQGPHEQY
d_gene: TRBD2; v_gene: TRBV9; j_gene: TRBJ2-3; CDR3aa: ASSAHLGSGGRTDTQY
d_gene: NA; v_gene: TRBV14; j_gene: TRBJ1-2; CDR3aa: ASSQDSYGYT
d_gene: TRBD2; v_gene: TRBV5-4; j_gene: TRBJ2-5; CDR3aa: ASSLSRGGETQY
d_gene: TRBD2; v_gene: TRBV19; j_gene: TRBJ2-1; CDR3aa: ASSIAGGHNEQF
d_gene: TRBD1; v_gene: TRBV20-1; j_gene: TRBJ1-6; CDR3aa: SASREQGTPGNSPLH
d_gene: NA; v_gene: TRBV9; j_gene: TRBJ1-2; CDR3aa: ASSASGGLIGYT